Presented here are 32 T cell receptor beta chains from one specimen sequenced in a study of blood T cell repertoires in COVID-19. Sequencing was performed with immunoSEQ multiplex PCR; in TCRdb, only in-frame clones are kept and a portion is missing. In the table there are about 140,000 clones, 60% to 80% of which are singletons. The sample comprised PBMCs or T cells enriched from blood (not recorded which). These receptors all stem from a woman aged 50 to 65 who had recovered from COVID-19.

The chain couples TRBV4-1 to TRBJ1-2, with D possibly being TRBD1 (5 bases). This CDR3 region has 15 residues. Deletions cut 4 bases from V and 8 bases from J, with 20 bases between. Germline V lookup: CDR1 MGHRA, CDR2 YSYEKL. The CDR3 here is CASSPTITGPEGYTF. The CDR3, as DNA: TGCGCCAGCAGCCCCACAATAACAGGCCCGGAGGGCTACACCTTC.

The rearrangement joins TRBV5-1 to TRBJ2-1; 7 bases agree with TRBD2. Germline V gene data show CDR1 as SGHRS and CDR2 as YFSETQ. The J segment lost 8 bases and the V segment lost 4 bases, leaving 12 bases of the junction unmatched. This CDR3 comprises 15 residues. The CDR3 nucleotides read TGCGCCAGCAGCGCTTGGGAGGGCCTAGTTGATGAGCAGTTCTTC. Translating it yields CASSAWEGLVDEQFF.

CDR3 DNA sequence: TGTGCCAGCGCGAGGACAGGCCGCGGCGAGCAGTACTTC. This translates into CASARTGRGEQYF. The chain uses TRBV12-3 or TRBV12-4 and TRBJ2-7; 7 bases match TRBD1. Unmatched junction bases numbered 10, after V lost 8 bases and J lost 6 bases. This CDR3 comprises 13 residues.

The rearrangement joins TRBV7-8 to TRBJ2-7, with a weak D call TRBD1 (5 bases). V was shortened by 4 bases and J by 1 base, with 14 bases between the two germline ends. This CDR3 has 15 residues. Germline V lookup: CDR1 SGHVS, CDR2 FQNEAQ. The CDR3 sequence: CASSSGSKGSYEQYF. The CDR3 nucleotides read TGTGCCAGCAGCTCCGGGTCAAAGGGGTCCTACGAGCAGTACTTC.

V usage is TRBV6-5 and J usage is TRBJ1-2; 8 positions agree with TRBD1. There are 15 residues in the CDR3. Unmatched junction bases numbered 7, after V lost 3 bases and J lost 4 bases. Germline-derived CDR1 and CDR2 are MNHEY and SVGAGI. CDR3 DNA sequence: TGTGCCAGCAGTTATAACAGGGGGGCGGGCTATGGCTACACCTTC. Encoded protein: CASSYNRGAGYGYTF.

The chain links TRBV6-5 to TRBJ2-1, with D maybe TRBD1 (6 bases). V dropped 7 bases and J dropped 2 bases, with 15 bases sitting between them. The CDR3 is made up of 15 amino acids. CDR1 is MNHEY and CDR2 is SVGAGI in the germline V gene. The DNA for the CDR3 is TGTGCCAGCACCAAAAGAGGGACACCCTACAATGAGCAGTTCTTC. It is translated as CASTKRGTPYNEQFF.

The genes are TRBV27 and TRBJ2-1; 7 bases map to TRBD2. The CDR3 extends over 14 amino acids. J lost 4 bases, V lost 2 bases, and 2 bases had no gene match. Germline V CDR1 and CDR2: MNHEY, SMNVEV (reference sequence). The CDR3 DNA sequence: TGTGCCAGCAGTTTAGGCGGGGGTTACAATGAGCAGTTCTTC. Translated: CASSLGGGYNEQFF.

This clone appeared a single time. J is TRBJ2-5 and V is TRBV12-3 or TRBV12-4, with a weak D call TRBD1 (5 bases). Deletions cut 4 bases from V and 4 bases from J, with 10 bases between. The CDR3 contains 13 residues. The CDR3 spells CASSWLGAETQYF. The CDR3 DNA is TGTGCCAGCAGTTGGTTAGGGGCAGAGACCCAGTACTTC.

This clone was recorded at least ten times. The chain has TRBV7-2 and TRBJ2-5, with 12 bases identical to TRBD2. V trimming: 6 bases; J trimming: 7 bases; junction bases outside the gene matches: 12. CDR1 and CDR2 from the germline V gene are SGHTA and FQGNSA. The CDR3 runs to 16 residues. The CDR3 region has the DNA TGTGCCAGCAGGATACGGGCTAGCGGGGGGGCCGGGACCCAGTACTTC. Its translation is CASRIRASGGAGTQYF.

This chain joins TRBV3-1 (or the pseudogene TRBV3-2) and TRBJ1-3, with D maybe TRBD1 (5 bases). V was cut by 4 bases and J by 4 bases, with 17 bases left in between. CDR1 and CDR2 (germline): LGHDT, YNNKEL (reference sequence). This CDR3 contains 16 residues. CDR3 in amino acids: CASSPTSGLGGNTIYF. The CDR3 nucleotides are TGTGCCAGCAGCCCGACCTCGGGACTTGGGGGAAACACCATATATTTT.

The chain has TRBV4-1 and TRBJ2-5; 9 bases are a match to TRBD2. CDR3 length equals 15 residues. V shed 3 bases and J 4 bases; nucleotides not matched to a gene: 6. Germline V gene lookup returns CDR1 MGHRA and CDR2 YSYEKL. The CDR3 region has the DNA TGCGCCAGCAGCCAGCTTGGACTAGCGTCAGAGACCCAGTACTTC. This gives the protein CASSQLGLASETQYF.

This chain uses TRBV28 with TRBJ1-1; D unclear. V was trimmed by 8 bases and J by 0 bases, leaving 19 bases between them. The CDR3 runs to 16 residues. Germline V lookup: CDR1 MDHEN, CDR2 SYDVKM. This CDR3 is CASYPSGGGMNTEAFF. DNA for the CDR3: TGTGCCAGCTACCCCTCCGGCGGAGGCATGAACACTGAAGCTTTCTTT.

The genes are TRBV28 and TRBJ1-6; D might be TRBD1 (6 bases). Germline CDR1 MDHEN, CDR2 SYDVKM. The germline V and J ends were trimmed by 3 bases and 8 bases, with 14 bases remaining between them. This CDR3 has 15 residues. The CDR3 nucleotides read TGTGCCAGCAGTTTGCCCGGGACACTATATTCACCCCTCCACTTT. Translating gives CASSLPGTLYSPLHF.

This sequence joins TRBV4-1 and TRBJ2-3; 11 positions match TRBD2. CDR1 and CDR2 (germline): MGHRA, YSYEKL. Losses at the gene ends were 2 bases for V and 1 base for J; bases not matched to a gene: 2. This CDR3 spans 16 amino acids. This CDR3 reads CASSQLLAGGTDTQYF. The DNA of the CDR3 is TGCGCCAGCAGCCAACTACTAGCGGGGGGCACAGATACGCAGTATTTT.

The chain links TRBV7-9 to TRBJ1-5; 8 positions agree with TRBD1. Germline V gives CDR1 SEHNR, CDR2 FQNEAQ (reference sequence). The junction had 6 bases not matched to a gene; V was cut back by 5 bases and J by 6 bases. The CDR3 consists of 14 residues. The CDR3: CASSRDRGPQPQHF. CDR3 in DNA: TGTGCCAGCAGCCGAGACAGGGGCCCTCAGCCCCAGCATTTT.

This clone showed up just once. V and J are TRBV5-1 and TRBJ2-7, with TRBD1 matching over 7 bases. The CDR3 contains 14 residues. The germline CDR1 and CDR2 sequences are SGHRS and YFSETQ. V lost 1 base and J lost 7; bases outside the gene matches: 8. CDR3 protein: CASSLYGTVQEQYF. The CDR3 region has the DNA TGCGCCAGCAGCTTGTACGGGACAGTTCAAGAGCAGTACTTC.

The gene calls are TRBV28 and TRBJ1-1; D perhaps matches TRBD1 (5 bases). V lost 6 bases and J 0 bases, leaving 8 bases between the germline ends. The germline gives CDR1 MDHEN, CDR2 SYDVKM. CDR3 length equals 13 residues. The CDR3 DNA reads as TGTGCCAGCAGGGGGGGAATGAACACTGAAGCTTTCTTT. This encodes CASRGGMNTEAFF.

CDR3 in amino acids: CASREAAGYGYTF. In DNA form, the CDR3 reads TGCGCCAGCAGGGAGGCCGCGGGCTATGGCTACACCTTC. The chain combines TRBV5-1 with TRBJ1-2; unclear D gene. The ends were cut back, 5 bases at V and 4 bases at J, with 12 bases in the middle. The germline gives CDR1 SGHRS, CDR2 YFSETQ. The CDR3 is 13 residues long.

The chain links TRBV7-2 to TRBJ2-2, with 7 bases identical to TRBD1. V was pared by 5 bases and J by 5 bases, with 14 bases of the junction left unmatched. Per the germline V gene, CDR1 is SGHTA and CDR2 is FQGNSA. This CDR3 contains 17 residues. CDR3 coding DNA: TGTGCCAGCAGCCCATCTCCGAGGGGGCGCTTGACCGGGGAGCTGTTTTTT. Translation gives CASSPSPRGRLTGELFF.

The gene calls are TRBV4-1 and TRBJ2-7; TRBD1 aligns across 8 bases. V shed 2 bases and J 2 bases; nucleotides not matched to a gene: 5. The CDR3 consists of 15 residues. Germline assignment: CDR1 MGHRA and CDR2 YSYEKL. Here the CDR3 reads CASSQKWDRTYEQYF. CDR3 in DNA: TGCGCCAGCAGCCAAAAGTGGGACAGGACCTACGAGCAGTACTTC.

The V gene is TRBV19, the J gene TRBJ2-2; maybe TRBD1 (6 bases). V lost 5 bases and J lost 0, with 13 bases in between. Germline V gene data show CDR1 as LNHDA and CDR2 as SQIVND (reference sequence). CDR3 length equals 16 residues. CDR3 DNA: TGTGCCAGTAGTGCATTCCAGGGGACGAACACCGGGGAGCTGTTTTTT. Protein: CASSAFQGTNTGELFF.

This clone has more than one count but fewer than ten. The chain combines TRBV3-1 (or the pseudogene TRBV3-2) with TRBJ2-7; D is possibly TRBD1 (5 bases). The CDR3 covers 14 residues. The germline V gene has CDR1 LGHDT and CDR2 YNNKEL (reference sequence). The V end lost 1 base, the J end lost 6 bases, and 13 bases lay between the germline ends. In DNA, the CDR3 is TGTGCCAGCAGCCAAGCCCCTAGACAGTCCGAGCAGTACTTC. Translating it yields CASSQAPRQSEQYF.

CDR3 in DNA: TGTGCCAGCAGCGGGGACAGCTACGAGCAGTACTTC. Its protein product is CASSGDSYEQYF. This sequence joins TRBV7-9 and TRBJ2-7, with 7 bases matching TRBD1. J was trimmed by 3 bases and V by 5 bases; bases with no gene match: 1. The germline V gene has CDR1 SEHNR and CDR2 FQNEAQ (reference sequence). CDR3 size: 12 residues. The full variable domain, rest sourced from reference TRBV7-9 and TRBJ2-7, is DTGVSQNPRHKITKRGQNVTFRCDPISEHNRLYWYRQTLGQGPEFLTYFQNEAQLEKSRLLSDRFSAERPKGSFSTLEIQRTEQGDSAMYLCASSGDSYEQYFGPGTRLTVT.

In its sample, this clone was seen many times. The V gene is TRBV5-8, the J gene TRBJ2-5; TRBD2 aligns across 10 bases. The J segment lost 5 bases and the V segment lost 0 bases, leaving 7 bases of the junction unmatched. The V gene's germline CDR1 is SGHTS and CDR2 YDEGEE. The CDR3 contains 16 residues. CDR3 amino acids: CASSLGLAGIGETQYF. Written as DNA, the CDR3 is TGTGCCAGCAGCTTGGGACTAGCGGGCATTGGGGAGACCCAGTACTTC.

The rearrangement links TRBV6-5 to TRBJ2-7; a weak D match, TRBD2 (6 bases). V lost 6 bases, J lost 5 bases, and 14 bases lay in between. The CDR3 length is 13 residues. CDR1 is MNHEY, CDR2 SVGAGI, per germline. The CDR3 nucleotides are TGTGCCAGCAGACCGACTAGTCAGGACGAGCAGTACTTC. This encodes CASRPTSQDEQYF.

The gene calls are TRBV5-1 and TRBJ1-2; D is ambiguous. The CDR3 has 16 amino acids. V gave up 1 base and J gave up 0 bases, with 13 bases separating them. Germline V CDR1 and CDR2: SGHRS, YFSETQ. The CDR3 here is CASSLRVNGANYGYTF. In nucleotides, the CDR3 is TGCGCCAGCAGCTTGAGAGTCAACGGAGCTAACTATGGCTACACCTTC.

The V gene is TRBV6-5, the J gene TRBJ2-2, with D possibly being TRBD1 (6 bases). The CDR3 runs to 13 residues. Deletions cut 5 bases from V and 5 bases from J, with 9 bases between. Per germline, CDR1 MNHEY and CDR2 SVGAGI. This chain's CDR3 is CASSTDRTGELFF. The CDR3 nucleotides read TGTGCCAGCAGTACGGACAGAACCGGGGAGCTGTTTTTT.

There are a few counts of this clone. The CDR3 DNA is TGTGCCAGCAGCTTGGAAGGGCACGGGGAAAACATTCAGTACTTC. Protein: CASSLEGHGENIQYF. The chain uses TRBV5-4 and TRBJ2-4; a possible D gene is TRBD2 (5 bases). The germline V gene has CDR1 SGHNT and CDR2 YYREEE (reference sequence). The V end was cut by 0 bases, the J end by 5 bases, with 12 bases between. The CDR3 loop spans 15 amino acids.

This chain connects TRBV7-9 to TRBJ2-5; TRBD2 aligns across 11 bases. CDR3 length: 17 residues. The V gene's germline CDR1 is SEHNR and CDR2 FQNEAQ (reference sequence). Germline trimming cut 5 bases from V and 2 bases from J; bases unmatched to any gene: 10. CDR3 DNA sequence: TGTGCCAGCAGCCCATCGACTAGCGGGGTTTATCAAGAGACCCAGTACTTC. Translated, it gives CASSPSTSGVYQETQYF.

The chain links TRBV5-1 to TRBJ2-3; D might be TRBD1 (7 bases). Trimming stripped 5 bases from V and 3 bases from J, with 25 bases between. Looked up from germline, CDR1 is SGHRS and CDR2 is YFSETQ. This CDR3 has 18 amino acids. The CDR3 loop reads CASSLQGVGGARTDTQYF. CDR3 bases: TGCGCCAGCAGTCTCCAGGGGGTCGGGGGCGCCCGGACAGATACGCAGTATTTT.

The rearrangement joins TRBV30 to TRBJ1-1, with TRBD1 identical over 8 bases. This CDR3 has 15 amino acids. Per germline, CDR1 GTSNPN and CDR2 SVGIG (reference sequence). The V segment lost 2 bases and the J segment 1 base; nucleotides outside the gene matches: 6. The CDR3 sequence: CAWSPRTGPNTEAFF. In DNA, the CDR3 is TGTGCCTGGAGTCCAAGGACAGGGCCGAACACTGAAGCTTTCTTT.

In DNA form, the CDR3 reads TGTGCTGGGGCAGGGGGCAGAGATACGCAGTATTTT. Protein sequence: CAGAGGRDTQYF. The chain employs TRBV28 and TRBJ2-3; 8 bases fit TRBD1. Germline V gene data show CDR1 as MDHEN and CDR2 as SYDVKM. The CDR3 is 12 residues long.